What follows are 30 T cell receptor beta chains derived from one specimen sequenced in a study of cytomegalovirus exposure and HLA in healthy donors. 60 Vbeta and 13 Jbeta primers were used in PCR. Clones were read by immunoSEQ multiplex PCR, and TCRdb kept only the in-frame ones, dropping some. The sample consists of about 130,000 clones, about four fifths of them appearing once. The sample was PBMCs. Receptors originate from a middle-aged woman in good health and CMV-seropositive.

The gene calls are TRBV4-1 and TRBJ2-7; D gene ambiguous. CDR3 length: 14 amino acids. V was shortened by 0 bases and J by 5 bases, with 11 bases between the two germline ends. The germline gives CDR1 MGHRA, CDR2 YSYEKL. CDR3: CASSQDMRFHEQYF. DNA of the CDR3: TGCGCCAGCAGCCAAGATATGAGGTTCCACGAGCAGTACTTC.

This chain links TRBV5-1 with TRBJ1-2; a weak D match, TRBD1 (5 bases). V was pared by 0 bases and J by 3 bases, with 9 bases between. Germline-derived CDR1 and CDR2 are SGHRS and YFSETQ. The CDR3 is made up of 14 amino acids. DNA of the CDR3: TGCGCCAGCAGCTTGGGCGGGACGGACTATGGCTACACCTTC. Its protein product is CASSLGGTDYGYTF.

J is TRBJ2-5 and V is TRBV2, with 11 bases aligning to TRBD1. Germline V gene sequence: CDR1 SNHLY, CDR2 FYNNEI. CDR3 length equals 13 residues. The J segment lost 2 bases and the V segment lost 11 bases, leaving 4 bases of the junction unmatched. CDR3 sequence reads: CAGRDRGQETQYF. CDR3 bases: TGTGCCGGCCGGGACAGGGGGCAAGAGACCCAGTACTTC.

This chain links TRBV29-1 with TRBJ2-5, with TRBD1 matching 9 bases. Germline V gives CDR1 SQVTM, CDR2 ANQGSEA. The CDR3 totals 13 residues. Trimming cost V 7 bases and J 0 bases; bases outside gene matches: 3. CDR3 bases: TGCAGCGCTGGGACAGGGAACCAAGAGACCCAGTACTTC. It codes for CSAGTGNQETQYF.

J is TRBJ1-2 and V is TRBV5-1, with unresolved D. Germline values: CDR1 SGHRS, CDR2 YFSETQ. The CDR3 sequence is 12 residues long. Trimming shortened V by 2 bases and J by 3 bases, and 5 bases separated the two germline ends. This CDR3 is CASSFGDYGYTF. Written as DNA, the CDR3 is TGCGCCAGCAGCTTCGGGGACTATGGCTACACCTTC.

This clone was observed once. The CDR3 DNA is TGTGCCAGCAGTTCCACAGGGGTTGGCACTGAAGCTTTCTTT. Translation gives CASSSTGVGTEAFF. This chain joins TRBV6-5 and TRBJ1-1; 7 bases match TRBD1. The CDR3 contains 14 residues. Per the germline V gene, CDR1 is MNHEY and CDR2 is SVGAGI. Trimming cost V 4 bases and J 4 bases; bases outside gene matches: 6.

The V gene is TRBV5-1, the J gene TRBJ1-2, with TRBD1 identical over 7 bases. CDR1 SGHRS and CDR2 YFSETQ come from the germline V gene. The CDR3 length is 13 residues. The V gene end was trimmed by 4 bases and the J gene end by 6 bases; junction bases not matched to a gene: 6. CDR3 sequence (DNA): TGCGCCAGCAGCCGAGACAGGGTTGATGGCTACACCTTC. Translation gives CASSRDRVDGYTF.

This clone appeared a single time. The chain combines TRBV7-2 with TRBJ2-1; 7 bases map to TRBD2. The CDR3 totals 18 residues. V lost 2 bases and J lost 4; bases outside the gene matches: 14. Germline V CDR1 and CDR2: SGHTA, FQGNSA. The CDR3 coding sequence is TGTGCCAGCAGCTTATCCGCGGGAGTGGGAGGGGCATACAATGAGCAGTTCTTC. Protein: CASSLSAGVGGAYNEQFF.

CDR3 amino acids: CASSEGTSREQYF. The CDR3 coding sequence is TGTGCCAGCAGTGAAGGGACTAGCCGCGAGCAGTACTTC. J is TRBJ2-7 and V is TRBV28, with 9 bases matching TRBD2. Trimming removed 5 bases from V and 6 bases from J; junction bases left unmatched: 5. Germline V gene lookup returns CDR1 MDHEN and CDR2 SYDVKM. CDR3 length: 13 residues.

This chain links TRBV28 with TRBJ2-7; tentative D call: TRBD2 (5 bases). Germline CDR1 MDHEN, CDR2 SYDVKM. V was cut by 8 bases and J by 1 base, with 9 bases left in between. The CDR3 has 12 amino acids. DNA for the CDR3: TGTGCCAGCCGGGGTGTTTCCTACGAGCAGTACTTC. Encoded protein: CASRGVSYEQYF.

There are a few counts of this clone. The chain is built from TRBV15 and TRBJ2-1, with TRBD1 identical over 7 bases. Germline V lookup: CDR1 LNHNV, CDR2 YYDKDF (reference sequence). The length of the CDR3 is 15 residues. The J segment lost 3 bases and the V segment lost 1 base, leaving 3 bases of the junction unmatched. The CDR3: CATSRGRDSYNEQFF. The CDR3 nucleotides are TGTGCCACCAGCAGAGGCCGGGACAGCTACAATGAGCAGTTCTTC.

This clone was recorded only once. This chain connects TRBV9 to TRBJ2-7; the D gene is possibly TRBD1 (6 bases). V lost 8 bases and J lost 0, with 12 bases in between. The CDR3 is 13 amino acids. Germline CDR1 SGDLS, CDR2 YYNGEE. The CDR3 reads CARWGHSSYEQYF. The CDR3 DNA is TGTGCCAGGTGGGGGCACAGCTCCTACGAGCAGTACTTC.

The CDR3 DNA reads as TGTGCCAGCAGTGAAGAATTTAACAGGGGGTCGACCGAGCAGTTCTTC. The encoded protein is CASSEEFNRGSTEQFF. This rearrangement joins TRBV6-4 to TRBJ2-1, with 8 bases aligning to TRBD1. This CDR3 is built from 16 residues. Germline V lookup: CDR1 MRHNA, CDR2 SNTAGT. J gave up 10 bases and V 3 bases, and 14 bases lay outside the gene matches.

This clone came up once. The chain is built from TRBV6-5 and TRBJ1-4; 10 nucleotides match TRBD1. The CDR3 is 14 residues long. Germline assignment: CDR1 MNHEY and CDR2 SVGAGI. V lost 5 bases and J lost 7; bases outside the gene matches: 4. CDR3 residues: CASSQGQGSEKLFF. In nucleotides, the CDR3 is TGTGCCAGCAGTCAGGGACAGGGGTCTGAAAAACTGTTTTTT.

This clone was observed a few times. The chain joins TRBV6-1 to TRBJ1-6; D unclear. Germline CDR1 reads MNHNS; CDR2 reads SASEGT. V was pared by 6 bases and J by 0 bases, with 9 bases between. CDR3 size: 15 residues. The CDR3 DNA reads TGTGCCAGCAGGCGGGAATTCTCCTATAATTCACCCCTCCACTTT. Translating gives CASRREFSYNSPLHF.

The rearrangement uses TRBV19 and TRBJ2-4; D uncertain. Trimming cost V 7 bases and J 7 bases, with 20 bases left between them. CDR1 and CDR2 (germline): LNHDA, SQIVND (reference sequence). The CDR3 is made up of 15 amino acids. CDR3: CASTTSRGPGNIQYF. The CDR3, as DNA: TGTGCCAGTACCACAAGTCGAGGCCCCGGGAACATTCAGTACTTC.

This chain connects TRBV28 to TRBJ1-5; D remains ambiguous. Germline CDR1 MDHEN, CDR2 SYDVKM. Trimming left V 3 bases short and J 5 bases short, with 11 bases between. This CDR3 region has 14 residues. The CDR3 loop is CASSLRTGYQPQHF. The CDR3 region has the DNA TGTGCCAGCAGTTTGAGGACGGGATATCAGCCCCAGCATTTT.

CDR3 residues: CASSLAPGGQETQYF. DNA for the CDR3: TGTGCCAGCAGCTTGGCCCCAGGGGGGCAAGAGACCCAGTACTTC. The chain is built from TRBV5-4 and TRBJ2-5; D may be TRBD1 (7 bases). Trimming took off 0 bases at V and 2 bases at J, with 11 bases between the two ends. Germline CDR1 and CDR2: SGHNT and YYREEE (reference sequence). CDR3 length: 15 residues. The full variable domain, with the rest looked up from reference TRBV5-4 and TRBJ2-5, is ETGVTQSPTHLIKTRGQQVTLRCSSQSGHNTVSWYQQALGQGPQFIFQYYREEENGRGNFPPRFSGLQFPNYSSELNVNALELDDSALYLCASSLAPGGQETQYFGPGTRLLVL.

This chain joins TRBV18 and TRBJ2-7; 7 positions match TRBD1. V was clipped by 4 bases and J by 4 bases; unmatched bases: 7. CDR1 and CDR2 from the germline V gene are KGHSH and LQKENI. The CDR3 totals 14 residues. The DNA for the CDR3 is TGTGCCAGCTCACTGGGACAGAAAAGTTACGAGCAGTACTTC. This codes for CASSLGQKSYEQYF.

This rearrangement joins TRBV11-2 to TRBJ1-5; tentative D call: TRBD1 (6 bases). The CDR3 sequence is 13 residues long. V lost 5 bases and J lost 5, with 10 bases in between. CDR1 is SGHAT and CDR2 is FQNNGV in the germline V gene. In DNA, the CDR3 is TGTGCCAGCAGCCGGGACACCTATCAGCCCCAGCATTTT. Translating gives CASSRDTYQPQHF. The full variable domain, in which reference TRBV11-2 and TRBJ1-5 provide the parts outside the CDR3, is EAGVAQSPRYKIIEKRQSVAFWCNPISGHATLYWYQQILGQGPKLLIQFQNNGVVDDSQLPKDRFSAERLKGVDSTLKIQPAKLEDSAVYLCASSRDTYQPQHFGDGTRLSIL.

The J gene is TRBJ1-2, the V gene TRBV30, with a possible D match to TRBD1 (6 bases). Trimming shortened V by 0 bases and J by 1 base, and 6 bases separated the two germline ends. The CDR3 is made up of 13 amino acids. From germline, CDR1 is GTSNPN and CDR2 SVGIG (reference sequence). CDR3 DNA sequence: TGTGCCTGGAGTGTGACAGGTAACTATGGCTACACCTTC. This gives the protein CAWSVTGNYGYTF.

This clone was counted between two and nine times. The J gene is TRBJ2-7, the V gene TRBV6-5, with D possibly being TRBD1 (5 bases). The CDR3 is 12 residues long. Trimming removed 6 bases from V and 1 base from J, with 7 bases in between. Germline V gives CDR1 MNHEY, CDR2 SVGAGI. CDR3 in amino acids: CASRAGSYEQYF. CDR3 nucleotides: TGTGCCAGCAGGGCAGGGTCCTACGAGCAGTACTTC.

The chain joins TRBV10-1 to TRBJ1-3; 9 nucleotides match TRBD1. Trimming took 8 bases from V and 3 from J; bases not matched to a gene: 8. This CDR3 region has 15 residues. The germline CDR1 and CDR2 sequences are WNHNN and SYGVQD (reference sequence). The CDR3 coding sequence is TGCGCCAGCCAACCCGGGACAGGGAATGGAAACACCATATATTTT. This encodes CASQPGTGNGNTIYF.

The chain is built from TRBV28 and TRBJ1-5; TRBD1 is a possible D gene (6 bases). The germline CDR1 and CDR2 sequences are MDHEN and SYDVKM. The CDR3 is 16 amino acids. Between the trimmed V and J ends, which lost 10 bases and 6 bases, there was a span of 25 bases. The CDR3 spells CATLDAGTNLAQPQHF. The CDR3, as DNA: TGTGCCACACTAGACGCCGGGACAAATTTGGCTCAGCCCCAGCATTTT.

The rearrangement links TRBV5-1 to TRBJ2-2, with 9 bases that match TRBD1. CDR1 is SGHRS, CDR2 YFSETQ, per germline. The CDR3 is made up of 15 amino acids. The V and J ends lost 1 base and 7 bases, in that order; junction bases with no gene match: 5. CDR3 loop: CASSLRTGEIGELFF. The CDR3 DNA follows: TGCGCCAGCAGCTTGCGGACAGGGGAAATCGGGGAGCTGTTTTTT.

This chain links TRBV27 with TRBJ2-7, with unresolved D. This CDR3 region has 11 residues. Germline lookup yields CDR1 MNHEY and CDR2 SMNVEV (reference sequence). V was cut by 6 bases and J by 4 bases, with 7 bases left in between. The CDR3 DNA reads TGTGCCAGCAGCTACGGTTACGAGCAGTACTTC. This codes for CASSYGYEQYF.

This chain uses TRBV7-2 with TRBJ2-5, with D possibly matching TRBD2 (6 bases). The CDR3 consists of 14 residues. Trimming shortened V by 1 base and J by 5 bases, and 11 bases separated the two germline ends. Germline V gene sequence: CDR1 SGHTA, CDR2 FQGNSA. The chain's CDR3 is CASSLGAGGETQYF. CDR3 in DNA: TGTGCCAGCAGCTTAGGGGCAGGAGGGGAGACCCAGTACTTC. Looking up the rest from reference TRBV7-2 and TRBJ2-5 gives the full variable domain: GAGVSQSPSNKVTEKGKDVELRCDPISGHTALYWYRQSLGQGLEFLIYFQGNSAPDKSGLPSDRFSAERTGGSVSTLTIQRTQQEDSAVYLCASSLGAGGETQYFGPGTRLLVL.

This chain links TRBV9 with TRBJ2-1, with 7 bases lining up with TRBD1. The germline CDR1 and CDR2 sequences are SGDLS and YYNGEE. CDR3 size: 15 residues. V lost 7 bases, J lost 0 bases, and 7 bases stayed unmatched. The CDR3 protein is CASQGELSSYNEQFF. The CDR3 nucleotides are TGTGCCAGCCAGGGGGAGCTGAGCTCCTACAATGAGCAGTTCTTC.

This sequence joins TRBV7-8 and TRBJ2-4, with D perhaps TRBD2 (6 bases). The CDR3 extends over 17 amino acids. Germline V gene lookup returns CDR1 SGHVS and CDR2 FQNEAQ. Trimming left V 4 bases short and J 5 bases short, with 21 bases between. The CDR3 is CASSSRLSGGAQNIQYF. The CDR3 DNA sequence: TGTGCCAGCAGCTCTAGGCTTTCAGGAGGGGCCCAAAACATTCAGTACTTC. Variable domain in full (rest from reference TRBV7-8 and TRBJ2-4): GAGVSQSPRYKVAKRGQDVALRCDPISGHVSLFWYQQALGQGPEFLTYFQNEAQLDKSGLPSDRFFAERPEGSVSTLKIQRTQQEDSAVYLCASSSRLSGGAQNIQYFGAGTRLSVL.

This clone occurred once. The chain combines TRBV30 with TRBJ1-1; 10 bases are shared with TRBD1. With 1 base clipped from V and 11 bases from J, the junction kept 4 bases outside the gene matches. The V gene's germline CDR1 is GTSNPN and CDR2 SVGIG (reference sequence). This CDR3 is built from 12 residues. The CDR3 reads CAWSDWGQGAFF. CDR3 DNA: TGTGCCTGGAGTGACTGGGGACAGGGGGCTTTCTTT.